These 24 T cell receptor beta chains came from one sample sequenced in a study of T cell responses to AZD1222 COVID-19 vaccine. Method: immunoSEQ multiplex PCR; TCRdb's copy keeps in-frame clones and lacks some. This sample has tens of thousands of clones, with nearly 90% found just once. The sequences come from peripheral blood, collected on day 0 of AZD1222 vaccination. The origin of the receptors is an adult in good health.

DNA for the CDR3: TGTGCCAGCAGATCGAACAGGGGGAACACTGAAGCTTTCTTT. Encoded protein: CASRSNRGNTEAFF. The rearrangement joins TRBV27 to TRBJ1-1; 7 nucleotides align to TRBD1. Germline V lookup: CDR1 MNHEY, CDR2 SMNVEV (reference sequence). V lost 6 bases and J lost 1; bases outside the gene matches: 5. This CDR3 is built from 14 residues.

The chain joins TRBV6-2 or TRBV6-3 to TRBJ1-1; no clear D. Trimming removed 4 bases from V and 7 bases from J, with 7 bases in between. Germline V gene data show CDR1 as MNHEY and CDR2 as SVGEGT. This CDR3 is built from 11 residues. This chain's CDR3 is CASSWRIEAFF. The DNA for the CDR3 is TGTGCCAGCAGTTGGCGGATTGAAGCTTTCTTT.

The chain recombines TRBV6-4 with TRBJ1-2; 7 bases are a match to TRBD1. The CDR3 totals 15 residues. V was pared by 2 bases and J by 1 base, with 4 bases of the junction left unmatched. Germline CDR1 is MRHNA and CDR2 is SNTAGT. The CDR3 bases are TGTGCCAGCAGTGACAGTTACAGGGGTAACTATGGCTACACCTTC. Translating gives CASSDSYRGNYGYTF.

The chain links TRBV12-3 or TRBV12-4 to TRBJ1-1; D unclear. The CDR3 is 13 amino acids. Trimming stripped 3 bases from V and 9 bases from J, with 14 bases between. For the CDR3, the DNA is TGTGCCAGCAGTTTTGGGGTAGCAGAAAAAGCTTTCTTT. Its protein is CASSFGVAEKAFF.

This rearrangement joins TRBV7-3 to TRBJ2-3, with D maybe TRBD2 (6 bases). Germline CDR1 and CDR2: SGHTA and FQGTGA. There are 18 residues in the CDR3. Trimming pared 0 bases from V and 0 bases from J, leaving 16 bases between. CDR3 protein: CASSLTPPRTISTDTQYF. In DNA, the CDR3 is TGTGCCAGCAGCTTAACGCCCCCCAGGACTATTAGCACAGATACGCAGTATTTT.

The chain carries TRBV28 and TRBJ1-2; no clear D. Germline-derived CDR1 and CDR2 are MDHEN and SYDVKM. V lost 3 bases and J 3 bases, leaving 8 bases between the germline ends. This CDR3 contains 13 residues. CDR3 nucleotides: TGTGCCAGCAGTTTGGCGGGAGACTATGGCTACACCTTC. Its protein product is CASSLAGDYGYTF.

The chain uses TRBV27 and TRBJ1-2; D gene uncertain. The V gene lost 6 bases and the J gene lost 6 bases, with 14 bases spanning the gap. This CDR3 is 13 amino acids long. Per the germline V gene, CDR1 is MNHEY and CDR2 is SMNVEV (reference sequence). The CDR3 DNA is TGTGCCAGCAGCCCCGGGAACCAAGATGGCTACACCTTC. This sequence encodes CASSPGNQDGYTF.

This clone was detected only a few times. The J gene is TRBJ2-1, the V gene TRBV5-5; D is perhaps TRBD1 or TRBD2 (5 bases each). V lost 0 bases to trimming and J lost 4 bases, with 11 bases between them. The V gene's germline CDR1 is SGHKS and CDR2 YYEKEE (reference sequence). CDR3 length: 15 residues. The CDR3 is CASSLAGTNYNEQFF. The CDR3 DNA is TGTGCCAGCAGCTTGGCCGGGACCAATTACAATGAGCAGTTCTTC.

This chain uses TRBV28 with TRBJ2-7; D possibly corresponds to TRBD1 (7 bases). The germline V gene encodes CDR1 MDHEN and CDR2 SYDVKM. Trimming took off 4 bases at V and 2 bases at J, with 15 bases between the two ends. CDR3 length equals 15 residues. The CDR3 loop reads CASSSGGTATYEQYF. The CDR3 DNA sequence: TGTGCCAGCAGTTCCGGCGGGACAGCAACCTACGAGCAGTACTTC.

J is TRBJ2-7 and V is TRBV19, with 7 bases that match TRBD1. There are 14 residues in the CDR3. Germline values: CDR1 LNHDA, CDR2 SQIVND (reference sequence). The J segment lost 0 bases and the V segment lost 4 bases, leaving 3 bases of the junction unmatched. CDR3 sequence (DNA): TGTGCCAGTAGTACCGCAGGGGGCTCCTACGAGCAGTACTTC. This gives the protein CASSTAGGSYEQYF. Based on the CDR3 plus reference TRBV19 and TRBJ2-7, the full variable domain is DGGITQSPKYLFRKEGQNVTLSCEQNLNHDAMYWYRQDPGQGLRLIYYSQIVNDFQKGDIAEGYSVSREKKESFPLTVTSAQKNPTAFYLCASSTAGGSYEQYFGPGTRLTVT.

V usage is TRBV6-5 and J usage is TRBJ1-6, with 7 bases that match TRBD1. V was clipped by 6 bases and J by 7 bases; unmatched bases: 9. The length of the CDR3 is 15 residues. Germline V gives CDR1 MNHEY, CDR2 SVGAGI. The DNA of the CDR3 is TGTGCCAGCAGCATTACGGCGGGACAGAATTCACCCCTCCACTTT. Protein: CASSITAGQNSPLHF.

This chain connects TRBV6-6 to TRBJ2-7, with D unresolved. V was trimmed by 0 bases and J by 5 bases, leaving 14 bases between them. The germline CDR1 and CDR2 sequences are MNHNY and SVGAGI (reference sequence). This CDR3 comprises 15 residues. The CDR3: CASSYSRGQEDEQYF. CDR3 bases: TGTGCCAGCAGTTACTCGAGAGGCCAAGAAGACGAGCAGTACTTC.

This clone was detected once. The CDR3 here is CASSLTSSYNSPLHF. The CDR3 DNA reads TGTGCCAGCAGCTTAACGAGCTCCTATAATTCACCCCTCCACTTT. V gene TRBV7-9 combines with J gene TRBJ1-6; D gene ambiguous. V lost 2 bases, J lost 0 bases, and 5 bases lay in between. The CDR3 is 15 amino acids. The germline V gene has CDR1 SEHNR and CDR2 FQNEAQ (reference sequence).

In its sample, this clone was seen once. The gene calls are TRBV19 and TRBJ1-5, with a tentative D call TRBD1 (5 bases). The CDR3 spans 15 residues. V lost 7 bases and J lost 6, with 19 bases in between. Germline lookup yields CDR1 LNHDA and CDR2 SQIVND (reference sequence). CDR3 nucleotides: TGTGCCAGTACCACCGAGGGGTTCCTCATTCAGCCCCAGCATTTT. It specifies CASTTEGFLIQPQHF.

The genes are TRBV24-1 and TRBJ2-1; 8 bases fit TRBD1. The V segment lost 6 bases and the J segment 6 bases; nucleotides outside the gene matches: 6. Germline lookup yields CDR1 KGHDR and CDR2 SFDVKD. The CDR3 consists of 14 residues. The chain's CDR3 is CATSRSGGPNEQFF. CDR3 coding DNA: TGTGCCACCAGTCGGTCAGGGGGCCCCAATGAGCAGTTCTTC.

This chain uses TRBV28 with TRBJ2-7, with 9 bases lining up with TRBD1. V dropped 4 bases and J dropped 1; count of bases not matched to a gene: 5. Germline lookup yields CDR1 MDHEN and CDR2 SYDVKM. The CDR3 extends over 15 amino acids. The CDR3 region has the DNA TGTGCCAGCAGTTCACCTGGACAGGGGTCCTACGAGCAGTACTTC. This sequence encodes CASSSPGQGSYEQYF.

The chain employs TRBV2 and TRBJ1-6; D call uncertain. The V and J ends lost 2 bases and 10 bases respectively, with 12 bases between them. The CDR3 is 14 amino acids. Looked up from germline, CDR1 is SNHLY and CDR2 is FYNNEI. The CDR3 region has the DNA TGTGCCAGCAGTGAACGCAGCGGAGAATCACCCCTCCACTTT. Its translation is CASSERSGESPLHF.

The DNA of the CDR3 is TGCGCCAGCAGCTCCGGGGGGGTTAGGGACGAGCAGTACTTC. It yields the protein CASSSGGVRDEQYF. This chain joins TRBV5-1 and TRBJ2-7, with 8 bases identical to TRBD2. The CDR3 loop spans 14 amino acids. V was pared by 3 bases and J by 5 bases, with 7 bases of the junction left unmatched. The V gene's germline CDR1 is SGHRS and CDR2 YFSETQ.

The gene calls are TRBV5-1 and TRBJ2-1; TRBD2 agrees at 10 bases. Trimming at V came to 0 bases and at J to 4 bases, leaving 4 bases not matched to a gene. The CDR3 covers 16 residues. Germline loops: CDR1 SGHRS, CDR2 YFSETQ. CDR3 sequence (DNA): TGCGCCAGCAGCTTGGCCGGTAGCGGGGGGTACAATGAGCAGTTCTTC. Residues: CASSLAGSGGYNEQFF. The full variable domain, in which reference TRBV5-1 and TRBJ2-1 provide the parts outside the CDR3, is KAGVTQTPRYLIKTRGQQVTLSCSPISGHRSVSWYQQTPGQGLQFLFEYFSETQRNKGNFPGRFSGRQFSNSRSEMNVSTLELGDSALYLCASSLAGSGGYNEQFFGPGTRLTVL.

This rearrangement joins TRBV5-1 to TRBJ2-3; 7 bases map to TRBD2. The CDR3 has 13 amino acids. V lost 4 bases to trimming and J lost 5 bases; unmatched junction nucleotides: 4. The V gene's germline CDR1 is SGHRS and CDR2 YFSETQ. Here the CDR3 reads CASSREARDTQYF. The CDR3 region has the DNA TGCGCCAGCAGCCGGGAGGCAAGAGATACGCAGTATTTT.

CDR3 DNA sequence: TGTGCCAGCAGCGGAGGGACAGCCGACTATGGCTACACCTTC. This translates into CASSGGTADYGYTF. This rearrangement joins TRBV7-8 to TRBJ1-2, with 7 bases matching TRBD1. Trimming cost V 5 bases and J 3 bases; bases outside gene matches: 6. The germline CDR1 and CDR2 sequences are SGHVS and FQNEAQ. This CDR3 contains 14 residues.

CDR3 protein: CASSQESRTQFF. In DNA, the CDR3 is TGTGCCAGCAGCCAAGAGAGCAGAACTCAGTTCTTC. The rearrangement joins TRBV3-1 (or the pseudogene TRBV3-2) to TRBJ2-1, with D uncertain. The CDR3 loop spans 12 amino acids. V lost 0 bases, J lost 13 bases, and 10 bases lay in between. Germline CDR1 reads LGHDT; CDR2 reads YNNKEL (reference sequence).

The J gene is TRBJ2-7, the V gene TRBV28; 9 positions match TRBD1. Per germline, CDR1 MDHEN and CDR2 SYDVKM. With 8 bases clipped from V and 2 bases from J, the junction kept 7 bases outside the gene matches. The CDR3 runs to 14 residues. The CDR3 spells CASQTGGTAYEQYF. For the CDR3, the DNA is TGTGCCAGCCAGACAGGGGGAACGGCCTACGAGCAGTACTTC.

The gene calls are TRBV2 and TRBJ2-7; TRBD2 matches 7 bases. The ends lost 3 bases at V and 0 bases at J; junction bases unmatched: 11. Germline V gene sequence: CDR1 SNHLY, CDR2 FYNNEI. This CDR3 is built from 17 residues. The CDR3 sequence is CASSERGGRIRSYEQYF. The CDR3 bases are TGTGCCAGCAGTGAGAGGGGAGGGCGGATCCGCTCCTACGAGCAGTACTTC.